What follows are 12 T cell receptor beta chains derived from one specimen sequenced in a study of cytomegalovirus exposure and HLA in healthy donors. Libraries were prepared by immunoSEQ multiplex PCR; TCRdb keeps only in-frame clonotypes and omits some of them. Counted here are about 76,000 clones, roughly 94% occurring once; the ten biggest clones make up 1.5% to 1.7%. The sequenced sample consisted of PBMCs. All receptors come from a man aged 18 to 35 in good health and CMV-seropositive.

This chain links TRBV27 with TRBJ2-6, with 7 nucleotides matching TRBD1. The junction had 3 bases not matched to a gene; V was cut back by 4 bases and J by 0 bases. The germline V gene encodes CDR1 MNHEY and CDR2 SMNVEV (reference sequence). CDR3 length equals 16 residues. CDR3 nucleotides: TGTGCCAGCAGTTCCACAGGGGTCTCTGGGGCCAACGTCCTGACTTTC. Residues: CASSSTGVSGANVLTF.

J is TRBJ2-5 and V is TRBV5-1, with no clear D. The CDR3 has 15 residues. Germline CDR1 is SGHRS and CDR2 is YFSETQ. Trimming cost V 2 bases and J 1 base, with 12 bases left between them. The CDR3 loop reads CASSFPRQAQETQYF. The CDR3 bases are TGCGCCAGCAGCTTTCCGAGACAAGCCCAAGAGACCCAGTACTTC.

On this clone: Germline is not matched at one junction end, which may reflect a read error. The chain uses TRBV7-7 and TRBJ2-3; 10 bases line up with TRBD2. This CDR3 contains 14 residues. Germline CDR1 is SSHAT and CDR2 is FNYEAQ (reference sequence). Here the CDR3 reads CASSPGLAEDTQYF. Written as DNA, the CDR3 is TGTGCTAGCAGCCCTGGACTAGCGGAAGATACGCAGTATTTT.

CDR3 loop: CASSVSGLYEQYF. The DNA of the CDR3 is TGTGCCAGCAGTGTTAGCGGGCTCTACGAGCAGTACTTC. The chain combines TRBV6-5 with TRBJ2-7; the match to TRBD2 covers 7 bases. Trimming took 5 bases from V and 3 from J; bases not matched to a gene: 4. The CDR3 spans 13 residues. The germline V gene encodes CDR1 MNHEY and CDR2 SVGAGI.

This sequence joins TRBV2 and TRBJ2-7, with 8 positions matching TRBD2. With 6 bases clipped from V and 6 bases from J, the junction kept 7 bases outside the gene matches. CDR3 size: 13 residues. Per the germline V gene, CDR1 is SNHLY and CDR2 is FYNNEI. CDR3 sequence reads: CASRPGLGGEQYF. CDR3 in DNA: TGTGCCAGCAGACCGGGACTAGGGGGCGAGCAGTACTTC. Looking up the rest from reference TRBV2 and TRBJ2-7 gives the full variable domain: EPEVTQTPSHQVTQMGQEVILRCVPISNHLYFYWYRQILGQKVEFLVSFYNNEISEKSEIFDDQFSVERPDGSNFTLKIRSTKLEDSAMYFCASRPGLGGEQYFGPGTRLTVT.

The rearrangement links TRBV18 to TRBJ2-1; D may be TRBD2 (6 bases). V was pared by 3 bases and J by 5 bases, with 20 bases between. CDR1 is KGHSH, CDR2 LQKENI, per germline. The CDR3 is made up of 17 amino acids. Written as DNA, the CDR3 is TGTGCCAGCTCACCTAAACTAATGACTAGTGGGCACAATGAGCAGTTCTTC. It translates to CASSPKLMTSGHNEQFF.

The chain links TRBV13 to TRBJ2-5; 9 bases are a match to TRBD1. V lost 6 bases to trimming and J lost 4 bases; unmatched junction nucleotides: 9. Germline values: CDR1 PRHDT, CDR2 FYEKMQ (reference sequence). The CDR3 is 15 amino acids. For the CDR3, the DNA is TGTGCCAGCAGTCGATTACCGGGACAGGGAGAGACCCAGTACTTC. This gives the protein CASSRLPGQGETQYF.

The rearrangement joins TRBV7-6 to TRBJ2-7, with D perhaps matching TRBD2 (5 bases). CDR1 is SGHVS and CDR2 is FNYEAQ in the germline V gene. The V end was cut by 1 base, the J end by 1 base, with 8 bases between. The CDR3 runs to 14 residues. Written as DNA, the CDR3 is TGTGCCAGCAGCTTAGTTACGGGGTCCTACGAGCAGTACTTC. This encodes CASSLVTGSYEQYF.

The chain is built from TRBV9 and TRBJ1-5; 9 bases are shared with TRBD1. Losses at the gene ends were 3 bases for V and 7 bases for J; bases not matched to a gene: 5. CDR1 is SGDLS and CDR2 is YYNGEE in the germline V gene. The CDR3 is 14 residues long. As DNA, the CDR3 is TGTGCCAGCAGCGCGGACAGGGGTGGGCAGCCCCAGCATTTT. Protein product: CASSADRGGQPQHF. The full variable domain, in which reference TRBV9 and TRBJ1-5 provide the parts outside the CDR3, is DSGVTQTPKHLITATGQRVTLRCSPRSGDLSVYWYQQSLDQGLQFLIQYYNGEERAKGNILERFSAQQFPDLHSELNLSSLELGDSALYFCASSADRGGQPQHFGDGTRLSIL.

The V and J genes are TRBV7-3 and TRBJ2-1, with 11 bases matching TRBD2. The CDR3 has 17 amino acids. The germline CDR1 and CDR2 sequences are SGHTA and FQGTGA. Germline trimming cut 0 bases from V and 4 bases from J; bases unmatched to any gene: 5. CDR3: CASSLTGGTSGYNEQFF. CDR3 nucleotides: TGTGCCAGCAGCTTAACGGGAGGGACTAGCGGTTACAATGAGCAGTTCTTC. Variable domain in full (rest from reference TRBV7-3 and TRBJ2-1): GAGVSQTPSNKVTEKGKYVELRCDPISGHTALYWYRQSLGQGPEFLIYFQGTGAADDSGLPNDRFFAVRPEGSVSTLKIQRTERGDSAVYLCASSLTGGTSGYNEQFFGPGTRLTVL.

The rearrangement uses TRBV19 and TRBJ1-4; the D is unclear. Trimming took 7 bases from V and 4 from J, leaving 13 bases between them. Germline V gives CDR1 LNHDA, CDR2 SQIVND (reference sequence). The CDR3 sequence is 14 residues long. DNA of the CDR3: TGTGCCAGTACCACCCAGAGGTATAATGAAAAACTGTTTTTT. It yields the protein CASTTQRYNEKLFF. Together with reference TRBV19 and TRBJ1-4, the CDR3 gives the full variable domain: DGGITQSPKYLFRKEGQNVTLSCEQNLNHDAMYWYRQDPGQGLRLIYYSQIVNDFQKGDIAEGYSVSREKKESFPLTVTSAQKNPTAFYLCASTTQRYNEKLFFGSGTQLSVL.

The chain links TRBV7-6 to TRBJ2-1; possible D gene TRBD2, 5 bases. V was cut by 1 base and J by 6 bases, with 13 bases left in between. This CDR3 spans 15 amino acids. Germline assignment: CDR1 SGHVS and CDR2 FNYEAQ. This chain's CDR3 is CASSLVPDSTNEQFF. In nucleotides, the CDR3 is TGTGCCAGCAGCTTAGTCCCGGACTCTACCAATGAGCAGTTCTTC.